This T cell receptor (beta chain) appears in the sequencing data of a study of ipilimumab plus nivolumab after autologous stem cell transplantation. Study in general: DLBCL patients had primary refractory or relapsed disease. Points from the study as a whole: Authors suggest TCR repertoire, Treg phenotype and gut microbiota support further study.

Starting 14 to 28 days after autologous transplant, ipilimumab 1 mg/kg was given. Turning to this clone: Its antigen is unidentified.

Germline values: CDR1 MGHRA, CDR2 YSYEKL. The V segment lost 3 bases and the J segment 4 bases; nucleotides outside the gene matches: 12. The CDR3 consists of 17 residues. The protocol was immunoSEQ multiplex PCR, while the TCRdb copy is restricted to in-frame clones and leaves out a portion. Among 10,000 to 15,000 clones, more than 70% were seen once, and the ten largest hold about a sixth. The chain links TRBV4-1 to TRBJ2-1; 7 nucleotides line up with TRBD2. The sequencing used PBMCs, collected in a trial of ipilimumab plus nivolumab as post-transplant consolidation. This clonotype was obtained from a male donor with diffuse large B-cell lymphoma. CDR3 amino acids: CASSHQSGRGPYNEQFF. CDR3 nucleotides: TGCGCCAGCAGCCATCAATCGGGGAGGGGACCTTACAATGAGCAGTTCTTC.